The sequence of this TCR beta chain was determined in a study of blood T cell repertoires in COVID-19. Per the germline V gene, CDR1 is MNHEY and CDR2 is SMNVEV (reference sequence). Germline trimming cut 1 base from V and 10 bases from J; bases unmatched to any gene: 7. The CDR3 consists of 15 residues. Per the authors' pipeline: Estimates of nucleated cell counts were drawn from the amplification of reference gene primers. TCRdb's table, derived via immunoSEQ multiplex PCR, lists solely in-frame clones and lacks some. That table gives V, J and clone size, and the DNA gave D and trimming. The sample includes 180,000 or so clones, around four fifths seen only once; the top ten take more than 7.5%.

This chain joins TRBV27 and TRBJ1-6, with 7 positions matching TRBD1. What was sequenced was peripheral blood. The TCR originated in a man aged 40-50 years who had recovered from COVID-19. The CDR3: CASSLLYRGLSPLHF. The CDR3, as DNA: TGTGCCAGCAGTTTATTATACAGGGGTTTGTCACCCCTCCACTTT.